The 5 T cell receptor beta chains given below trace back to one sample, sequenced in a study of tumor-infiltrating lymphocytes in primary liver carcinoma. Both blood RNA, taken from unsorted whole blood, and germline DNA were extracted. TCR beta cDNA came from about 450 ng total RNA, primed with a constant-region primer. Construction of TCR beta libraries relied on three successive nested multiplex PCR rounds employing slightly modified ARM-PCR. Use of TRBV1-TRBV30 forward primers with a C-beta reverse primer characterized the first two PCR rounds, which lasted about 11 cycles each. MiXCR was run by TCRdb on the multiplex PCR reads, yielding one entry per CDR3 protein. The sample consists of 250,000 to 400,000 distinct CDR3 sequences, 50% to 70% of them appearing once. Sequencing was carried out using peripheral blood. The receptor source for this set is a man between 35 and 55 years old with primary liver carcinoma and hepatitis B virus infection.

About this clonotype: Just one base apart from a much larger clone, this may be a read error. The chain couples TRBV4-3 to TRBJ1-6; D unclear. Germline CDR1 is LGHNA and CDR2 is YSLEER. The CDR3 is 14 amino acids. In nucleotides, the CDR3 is TGCGCCAGCAGCCCCCTCGCGGGGAATTCACCCCCCCACTTT. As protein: CASSPLAGNSPPHF.

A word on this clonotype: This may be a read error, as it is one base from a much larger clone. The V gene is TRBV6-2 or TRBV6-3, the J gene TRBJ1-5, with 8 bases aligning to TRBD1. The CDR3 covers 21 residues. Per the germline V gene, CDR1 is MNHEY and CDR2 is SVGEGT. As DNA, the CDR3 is TGTCCCAGCAGGTCCGACAGGGGACAAACAAAATACAACCCGTCGGATCAGCCCCAGCATTTT. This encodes CPSRSDRGQTKYNPSDQPQHF.

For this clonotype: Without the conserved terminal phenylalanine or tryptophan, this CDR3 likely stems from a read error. CDR3 residues: CAITEGQGTIYGYTL. The CDR3, as DNA: TGTGCCATCACCGAGGGACAGGGGACCATCTATGGCTACACCTTG. The chain has TRBV10-3 and TRBJ1-2, with 10 bases fitting TRBD1. CDR3 size: 15 residues. Trimming removed 7 bases from V and 4 bases from J; junction bases left unmatched: 9. Germline values: CDR1 ENHRY, CDR2 SYGVKD.

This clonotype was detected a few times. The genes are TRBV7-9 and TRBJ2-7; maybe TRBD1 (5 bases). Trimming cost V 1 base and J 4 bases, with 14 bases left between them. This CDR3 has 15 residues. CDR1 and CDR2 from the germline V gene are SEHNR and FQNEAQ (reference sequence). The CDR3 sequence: CASSLVLGESYEQYF. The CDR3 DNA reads TGTGCCAGCAGCTTAGTCTTAGGGGAATCTTACGAGCAGTACTTC.

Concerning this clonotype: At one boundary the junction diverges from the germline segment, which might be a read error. As DNA, the CDR3 is TGTGCGTGTAAAGGAGGAGTGGATGAAAAACTGTTATTT. It translates to CACKGGVDEKLLF. The chain joins TRBV10-3 to TRBJ1-4; unclear D gene. Germline lookup yields CDR1 ENHRY and CDR2 SYGVKD. The CDR3 is 13 amino acids.